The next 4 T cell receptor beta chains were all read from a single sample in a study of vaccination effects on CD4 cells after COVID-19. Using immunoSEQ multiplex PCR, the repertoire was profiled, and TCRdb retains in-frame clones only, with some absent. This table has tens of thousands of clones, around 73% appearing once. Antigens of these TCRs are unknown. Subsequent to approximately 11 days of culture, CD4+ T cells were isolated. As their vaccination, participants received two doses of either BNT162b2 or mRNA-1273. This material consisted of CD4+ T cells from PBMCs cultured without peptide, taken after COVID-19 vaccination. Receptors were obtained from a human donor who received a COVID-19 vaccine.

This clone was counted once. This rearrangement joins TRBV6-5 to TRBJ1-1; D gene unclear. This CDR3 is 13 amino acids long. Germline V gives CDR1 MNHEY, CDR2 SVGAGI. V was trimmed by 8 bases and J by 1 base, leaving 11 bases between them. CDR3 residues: CASLNRPNTEAFF. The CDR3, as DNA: TGTGCCAGCTTGAACAGACCGAACACTGAAGCTTTCTTT.

DNA for the CDR3: TGTGCCAGCAGCGTTGGACTAGCGGGGCTGGGGAGCACAGATACGCAGTATTTT. Protein: CASSVGLAGLGSTDTQYF. The J gene is TRBJ2-3, the V gene TRBV9; 12 bases are a match to TRBD2. V shed 2 bases, J shed 0 bases, and the junction held 7 bases outside the gene matches. Germline V gene sequence: CDR1 SGDLS, CDR2 YYNGEE. The CDR3 has 18 amino acids.

DNA of the CDR3: TGTGCCAGATCGTCGACCAGGGGGATGGACTATGGCTACACCTTC. Translating it yields CARSSTRGMDYGYTF. This chain joins TRBV21-1 and TRBJ1-2; TRBD1 is the table's D call, not checked against the DNA. TRBV21-1 is labeled a pseudogene. The CDR3 sequence is 15 residues long.

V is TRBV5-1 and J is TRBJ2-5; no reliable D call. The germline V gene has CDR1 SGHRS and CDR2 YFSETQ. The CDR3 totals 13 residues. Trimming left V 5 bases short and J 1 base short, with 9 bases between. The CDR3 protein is CASSETVQETQYF. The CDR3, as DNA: TGCGCCAGCAGTGAAACAGTCCAAGAGACCCAGTACTTC.